Each of the 26 T cell receptor beta chains below was sequenced from the same sample in a study of T-cell reconstitution after alpha-beta-depleted transplantation in children. Unique molecular identifiers were built into the TCRbeta library. TCRdb ran MiXCR on the PCR reads and lists one entry per CDR3 protein. The profile shows 200,000 to 300,000 distinct CDR3 sequences, roughly 24% of them singletons. Sequenced material: PBMCs, taken before TCRalphabeta/CD19-depleted stem cell transplant. The receptors originated from a girl aged 2 to 10 with Fanconi anemia, due to receive a stem cell transplant.

The J gene is TRBJ2-7, the V gene TRBV27, with 8 bases fitting TRBD1. The CDR3 length is 16 residues. CDR1 is MNHEY and CDR2 is SMNVEV in the germline V gene (reference sequence). V was clipped by 5 bases and J by 3 bases; unmatched bases: 12. The CDR3: CASSPPDRVYLYEQYF. The DNA of the CDR3 is TGTGCCAGCAGTCCGCCGGACAGGGTTTATCTCTACGAGCAGTACTTC.

In this sample, this clonotype turned up a few times. One end of the junction fails to match germline, which may point to a read error. V usage is TRBV5-5 and J usage is TRBJ2-1, with D unclear. The germline gives CDR1 SGHKS, CDR2 YYEKEE (reference sequence). The length of the CDR3 is 12 residues. The CDR3 reads CASSSEQITSTF. In DNA form, the CDR3 reads TGTGCCAGCAGCTCTGAACAGATCACGTCCACCTTC.

This clonotype was seen only once. This chain uses TRBV7-3 with TRBJ2-3; 13 bases agree with TRBD2. J was trimmed by 1 base and V by 1 base; bases with no gene match: 5. The CDR3 spans 18 residues. Germline V gene lookup returns CDR1 SGHTA and CDR2 FQGTGA. This CDR3 is CASSLMGTSGIGTDTQYF. CDR3 sequence (DNA): TGTGCCAGCAGCTTAATGGGGACTAGCGGGATCGGCACAGATACGCAGTATTTT.

This clonotype was counted between two and nine times. The chain has TRBV2 and TRBJ2-3, with TRBD2 as a possible D gene (6 bases). CDR1 is SNHLY and CDR2 is FYNNEI in the germline V gene. This CDR3 contains 16 residues. Deletions cut 3 bases from V and 2 bases from J, with 15 bases between. This CDR3 reads CASSDSIAEITDTQYF. DNA for the CDR3: TGTGCCAGCAGTGATTCCATAGCGGAGATCACAGATACGCAGTATTTT.

This clonotype was recorded many times. The chain carries TRBV28 and TRBJ2-7; no clear D. Germline-derived CDR1 and CDR2 are MDHEN and SYDVKM. V was clipped by 9 bases and J by 2 bases, with 8 bases between them. The CDR3 is 11 residues long. The CDR3 DNA follows: TGTGCCAGTCTGGGGACCTACGAGCAGTACTTC. Its translation: CASLGTYEQYF.

This clonotype was detected ten times or more. This chain uses TRBV7-8 with TRBJ2-5, with 12 bases that match TRBD2. Trimming took 2 bases from V and 2 from J; bases not matched to a gene: 9. This CDR3 has 18 amino acids. Germline CDR1 SGHVS, CDR2 FQNEAQ. In nucleotides, the CDR3 is TGTGCCAGCAGCTTAATTTTCGGACTAGCGGGGTCACAAGAGACCCAGTACTTC. Amino acid sequence: CASSLIFGLAGSQETQYF.

This clonotype was detected ten times or more. V and J are TRBV20-1 and TRBJ2-7; 8 bases fit TRBD1. This CDR3 has 14 residues. The germline gives CDR1 DFQATT, CDR2 SNEGSKA (reference sequence). J gave up 3 bases and V 3 bases, and 7 bases lay outside the gene matches. This CDR3 is CSASGTGTYYEQYF. The CDR3 DNA reads TGCAGTGCTAGCGGGACAGGAACGTACTACGAGCAGTACTTC.

The V gene is TRBV20-1, the J gene TRBJ2-7, with D tentatively TRBD1 (5 bases). Trimming pared 0 bases from V and 1 base from J, leaving 10 bases between. CDR3 length: 14 amino acids. CDR1 is DFQATT and CDR2 is SNEGSKA in the germline V gene (reference sequence). CDR3 protein: CSARDRRVSYEQYF. In DNA form, the CDR3 reads TGCAGTGCTAGAGATCGCAGGGTATCCTACGAGCAGTACTTC.

This clonotype has a count of ten or more. V and J are TRBV29-1 and TRBJ2-1, with TRBD2 matching over 8 bases. V dropped 0 bases and J dropped 0; count of bases not matched to a gene: 4. Germline V gene sequence: CDR1 SQVTM, CDR2 ANQGSEA. The CDR3 loop spans 16 amino acids. The DNA of the CDR3 is TGCAGCGTTGAAGATCGGCTAGCGGGCTCCTACAATGAGCAGTTCTTC. Its protein is CSVEDRLAGSYNEQFF.

Many counts were recorded for this clonotype. This chain connects TRBV25-1 to TRBJ2-1; 13 bases are a match to TRBD2. The CDR3 covers 18 residues. V lost 1 base and J lost 8; bases outside the gene matches: 11. Germline CDR1 is MGHDK and CDR2 is SYGVNS. CDR3 residues: CASSELYETSGRWDEQFF. CDR3 DNA: TGTGCCAGCAGTGAATTGTACGAGACTAGCGGGAGGTGGGATGAGCAGTTCTTC. Together with reference TRBV25-1 and TRBJ2-1, the CDR3 gives the full variable domain: EADIYQTPRYLVIGTGKKITLECSQTMGHDKMYWYQQDPGMELHLIHYSYGVNSTEKGDLSSESTVSRIRTEHFPLTLESARPSHTSQYLCASSELYETSGRWDEQFFGPGTRLTVL.

The V gene is TRBV29-1, the J gene TRBJ2-3, with 10 bases matching TRBD2. From germline, CDR1 is SQVTM and CDR2 ANQGSEA. CDR3 length: 14 residues. V shed 6 bases, J shed 1 base, and the junction held 4 bases outside the gene matches. This CDR3 reads CSVSGTSGTDTQYF. The DNA for the CDR3 is TGCAGCGTCTCTGGGACTAGCGGCACAGATACGCAGTATTTT.

The J gene is TRBJ2-7, the V gene TRBV28, with D hard to call. V was clipped by 5 bases and J by 5 bases, with 16 bases between them. Germline values: CDR1 MDHEN, CDR2 SYDVKM. The CDR3 sequence is 14 residues long. Here the CDR3 reads CASSSRPRAHEQYF. The CDR3 DNA reads as TGTGCCAGCAGTAGTAGGCCCCGAGCGCACGAGCAGTACTTC.

This clonotype has a handful of counts. V is TRBV10-3 and J is TRBJ1-1, with D possibly TRBD1 on 5 matching bases. This CDR3 spans 14 amino acids. Per the germline V gene, CDR1 is ENHRY and CDR2 is SYGVKD. With 6 bases removed from V and 2 bases from J, the gap between germline ends came to 13 bases. The CDR3 DNA follows: TGTGCCATCAGCCGGGCAGGGAGAAACACTGAAGCTTTCTTT. The encoded protein is CAISRAGRNTEAFF.

This clonotype was observed many times. The J gene is TRBJ2-3, the V gene TRBV20-1; D unresolved. There are 12 residues in the CDR3. The V end was cut by 6 bases, the J end by 5 bases, with 12 bases between. Germline values: CDR1 DFQATT, CDR2 SNEGSKA (reference sequence). CDR3 residues: CSAIERRDTQYF. The CDR3 DNA is TGCAGTGCCATAGAACGTAGAGATACGCAGTATTTT.

The rearrangement uses TRBV19 and TRBJ2-7; weak D call: TRBD2 (6 bases). This CDR3 has 14 amino acids. Germline V gives CDR1 LNHDA, CDR2 SQIVND (reference sequence). Trimming removed 5 bases from V and 2 bases from J, with 13 bases in between. CDR3 sequence reads: CASSSSGLPYEQYF. CDR3 coding DNA: TGTGCCAGTAGTTCGTCGGGACTTCCCTACGAGCAGTACTTC.

In its sample, this clonotype was seen many times. The genes are TRBV20-1 and TRBJ2-5; TRBD2 matches 8 bases. Unmatched junction bases numbered 17, after V lost 6 bases and J lost 2 bases. The CDR3 runs to 17 residues. Germline lookup yields CDR1 DFQATT and CDR2 SNEGSKA (reference sequence). This CDR3 reads CSADGGREGQTQETQYF. CDR3 bases: TGCAGTGCCGATGGGGGCCGGGAGGGCCAGACACAAGAGACCCAGTACTTC.

The rearrangement uses TRBV4-2 and TRBJ1-5; 7 positions match TRBD1. Germline V gene lookup returns CDR1 LGHNA and CDR2 YNFKEQ. The CDR3 covers 14 residues. The V gene end was trimmed by 0 bases and the J gene end by 11 bases; junction bases not matched to a gene: 7. The CDR3 spells CASSQDAGGWAQHF. The DNA of the CDR3 is TGTGCCAGCAGCCAAGATGCAGGGGGTTGGGCCCAGCATTTT.

This clonotype was observed many times. The chain employs TRBV29-1 and TRBJ2-1; D ambiguous. CDR3 size: 14 residues. V was pared by 3 bases and J by 9 bases, with 18 bases between. Germline V lookup: CDR1 SQVTM, CDR2 ANQGSEA. The CDR3 sequence is CSVDAPKESFEQFF. The CDR3 DNA is TGCAGCGTTGACGCTCCAAAGGAATCATTTGAGCAGTTCTTC.

The genes are TRBV20-1 and TRBJ1-5, with a possible D match to TRBD1 (6 bases). Looked up from germline, CDR1 is DFQATT and CDR2 is SNEGSKA (reference sequence). This CDR3 region has 14 residues. Trimming stripped 3 bases from V and 5 bases from J, with 14 bases between. The CDR3 loop is CSAREGGRDQPQHF. The CDR3, as DNA: TGCAGTGCTAGGGAGGGGGGGCGCGATCAGCCCCAGCATTTT.

Only one count was recorded for this clonotype. J is TRBJ2-7 and V is TRBV29-1; D not certain. The CDR3 runs to 11 residues. Trimming shortened V by 0 bases and J by 3 bases, and 3 bases separated the two germline ends. Germline V CDR1 and CDR2: SQVTM, ANQGSEA. The CDR3 loop is CSVEDYYEQYF. CDR3 bases: TGCAGCGTTGAAGATTACTACGAGCAGTACTTC.

CDR3 coding DNA: TGCAGCGTTGAAGACATCATGAGACAAGAGACCCAGTACTTC. Translation gives CSVEDIMRQETQYF. The V gene is TRBV29-1, the J gene TRBJ2-5; unclear D gene. From germline, CDR1 is SQVTM and CDR2 ANQGSEA. The V and J ends lost 0 bases and 2 bases respectively, with 10 bases between them. This CDR3 contains 14 residues.

A note on this clonotype: A much larger clone differs from this one at a single base, so this may be a read error. The chain carries TRBV29-1 and TRBJ2-7; D gene ambiguous. CDR1 and CDR2 (germline): SQVTM, ANQGSEA. CDR3 length: 15 residues. The DNA of the CDR3 is TGCATCGTTGAAGATTCGGGCCACAGCTCCTACGAGCAGTACTTC. The encoded protein is CIVEDSGHSSYEQYF.

The sample holds many counts of this clonotype. The chain links TRBV4-2 to TRBJ2-3; D is unresolved. The CDR3 runs 14 residues. Between the trimmed V and J ends, which lost 4 bases and 6 bases, there was a span of 14 bases. Looked up from germline, CDR1 is LGHNA and CDR2 is YNFKEQ. CDR3 nucleotide sequence: TGTGCCAGCAGCCTCGACCCGGACGGGGATACGCAGTATTTT. This gives the protein CASSLDPDGDTQYF.

This clonotype was recorded at least ten times. The J gene is TRBJ2-5, the V gene TRBV29-1; 8 nucleotides match TRBD1. The CDR3 loop spans 13 amino acids. Looked up from germline, CDR1 is SQVTM and CDR2 is ANQGSEA. The CDR3 sequence is CSSRTGIGETQYF. The CDR3 DNA reads TGCAGTTCCAGGACAGGGATTGGTGAGACCCAGTACTTC.

This clonotype was seen many times. V usage is TRBV20-1 and J usage is TRBJ1-5; 7 positions agree with TRBD1. CDR3 size: 16 residues. Germline CDR1 reads DFQATT; CDR2 reads SNEGSKA (reference sequence). J lost 5 bases, V lost 0 bases, and 10 bases had no gene match. CDR3 DNA: TGCAGTGCTAGAGATCCCCGGACAGGAATGGATCAGCCCCAGCATTTT. Residues: CSARDPRTGMDQPQHF.

The chain carries TRBV27 and TRBJ2-1; D is undetermined. The CDR3 runs 16 residues. Trimming stripped 7 bases from V and 4 bases from J, with 20 bases between. Germline-derived CDR1 and CDR2 are MNHEY and SMNVEV (reference sequence). CDR3: CASKFSGEYPYNEQFF. The CDR3 nucleotides are TGTGCCAGCAAGTTTTCTGGGGAATATCCTTACAATGAGCAGTTCTTC.